These 17 T cell receptor beta chains originate from one sample sequenced in a study of T cells after yellow fever vaccination. TCRdb reprocessed the 5' RACE reads with MiXCR, giving one entry per CDR3 protein. This sample has hundreds of thousands of distinct CDR3 sequences, with 17% found just once. The specimen was PBMCs, collected 5 days after the first yellow fever vaccination. The source is a man aged 18 to 30 who received the YFV17D yellow fever vaccine.

The chain couples TRBV20-1 to TRBJ2-1; 8 nucleotides match TRBD2. V lost 3 bases and J lost 2; bases outside the gene matches: 3. The CDR3 contains 14 residues. Germline-derived CDR1 and CDR2 are DFQATT and SNEGSKA (reference sequence). The DNA of the CDR3 is TGCAGTGCTAGGGGACTAGTTACCTACAATGAGCAGTTCTTC. Its translation: CSARGLVTYNEQFF.

The V call is TRBV27, the J call TRBJ1-2; 7 bases are shared with TRBD1. The CDR3 has 14 residues. Unmatched junction bases numbered 5, after V lost 3 bases and J lost 4 bases. Germline V gene data show CDR1 as MNHEY and CDR2 as SMNVEV (reference sequence). The CDR3 loop reads CASSLDRRSYGYTF. The CDR3, as DNA: TGTGCCAGCAGTTTGGACAGGCGGAGCTATGGCTACACCTTC.

The chain joins TRBV7-3 to TRBJ2-3, with D unclear. The CDR3 spans 18 residues. Germline V gene data show CDR1 as SGHTA and CDR2 as FQGTGA. Trimming stripped 0 bases from V and 0 bases from J, with 16 bases between. The CDR3 loop reads CASSLTPRGAGSTDTQYF. DNA for the CDR3: TGTGCCAGCAGCTTAACTCCCCGTGGAGCAGGTAGCACAGATACGCAGTATTTT.

This chain connects TRBV6-2 or TRBV6-3 to TRBJ2-2; tentative D call: TRBD1 (5 bases). Germline-derived CDR1 and CDR2 are MNHEY and SVGEGT. The CDR3 has 13 residues. Deletions cut 8 bases from V and 2 bases from J, with 9 bases between. The CDR3 here is CASPDSNTGELFF. CDR3 coding DNA: TGTGCCAGCCCCGACAGTAACACCGGGGAGCTGTTTTTT.

This chain connects TRBV3-1 to TRBJ2-1; D remains unclear. Germline CDR1 reads LGHDT; CDR2 reads YNNKEL (reference sequence). V was shortened by 1 base and J by 5 bases, with 6 bases between the two germline ends. The CDR3 has 13 amino acids. Here the CDR3 DNA reads TGTGCCAGCAGCCAAGTCAGAGACAATGAGCAGTTCTTC. This encodes CASSQVRDNEQFF.

Ten or more counts support this clonotype. The V gene is TRBV12-3 or TRBV12-4, the J gene TRBJ1-1; no firm D call. The CDR3 spans 13 residues. V was pared by 3 bases and J by 1 base, with 6 bases between. The CDR3 loop is CASSFSPNTEAFF. The CDR3, as DNA: TGTGCCAGCAGTTTCAGTCCGAACACTGAAGCTTTCTTT.

The table lists this clonotype with a count of one. The chain combines TRBV5-4 with TRBJ2-5; 9 bases align to TRBD1. V trimming: 3 bases; J trimming: 5 bases; junction bases outside the gene matches: 14. This CDR3 contains 17 residues. Germline CDR1 is SGHNT and CDR2 is YYREEE (reference sequence). The CDR3 sequence: CASSSSRDRVPWETQYF. The CDR3 DNA is TGTGCCAGCAGCTCGTCCCGGGACAGGGTTCCATGGGAGACCCAGTACTTC.

The chain links TRBV29-1 to TRBJ2-2; D is tentatively TRBD1 or TRBD2 (5 bases each). The CDR3 extends over 14 amino acids. V lost 4 bases to trimming and J lost 7 bases, with 16 bases between them. CDR1 SQVTM and CDR2 ANQGSEA come from the germline V gene. CDR3 nucleotides: TGCAGCGTTGCGGGGCTGCAACCCCACGGGGAGCTGTTTTTT. Amino acids: CSVAGLQPHGELFF.

V gene TRBV30 combines with J gene TRBJ2-3; 7 bases line up with TRBD1. The V segment lost 2 bases and the J segment 1 base; nucleotides outside the gene matches: 0. The CDR3 spans 13 residues. The germline CDR1 and CDR2 sequences are GTSNPN and SVGIG (reference sequence). The CDR3 spells CAWSQGGTDTQYF. CDR3 nucleotides: TGTGCCTGGAGTCAGGGGGGCACAGATACGCAGTATTTT.

J is TRBJ2-7 and V is TRBV29-1; 10 positions match TRBD1. Germline CDR1 and CDR2: SQVTM and ANQGSEA. The J segment lost 6 bases and the V segment lost 6 bases, leaving 8 bases of the junction unmatched. CDR3 size: 13 residues. CDR3 in amino acids: CSVVDRGTGEQYV. CDR3 coding DNA: TGCAGCGTCGTGGACAGGGGGACGGGCGAGCAGTACGTC.

This clonotype has only a few counts. In DNA, the CDR3 is TGTGCCAGCAGCTCTCACAGTTCGGGCACTGAAGCTTTCTTT. Residues: CASSSHSSGTEAFF. J is TRBJ1-1 and V is TRBV3-1, with D unresolved. Germline CDR1 LGHDT, CDR2 YNNKEL (reference sequence). Trimming took 5 bases from V and 4 from J, leaving 14 bases between them. The CDR3 runs to 14 residues.

This clonotype was recorded once. The rearrangement joins TRBV12-3 or TRBV12-4 to TRBJ1-1, with D maybe TRBD1 (6 bases). Between the trimmed V and J ends, which lost 3 bases and 2 bases, there was a span of 13 bases. The CDR3 has 15 amino acids. In DNA form, the CDR3 reads TGTGCCAGCAGTTTTTTGAGGGACACAAACACTGAAGCTTTCTTT. It translates to CASSFLRDTNTEAFF.

This clonotype appeared a few times. This CDR3 reads CASSQVSSGGADTQYF. In DNA form, the CDR3 reads TGTGCCAGCAGCCAAGTCTCCAGCGGGGGGGCCGATACGCAGTATTTT. The chain combines TRBV4-2 with TRBJ2-3; TRBD2 matches at 10 bases. CDR1 is LGHNA, CDR2 YNFKEQ, per germline. The CDR3 sequence is 16 residues long. The trim removed 1 base at V and 6 bases at J, leaving 7 bases unmatched.

The V and J genes are TRBV21-1 and TRBJ2-5; the D call in the table, TRBD2, was not verified against the DNA. TRBV21-1 is a documented pseudogene. This CDR3 has 15 residues. CDR3 region: CVSSQQQGQAETQYF. The CDR3 DNA is TGTGTCAGCAGTCAGCAGCAGGGCCAAGCAGAGACCCAGTACTTC.

This clonotype was observed a few times. The rearrangement uses TRBV6-2 or TRBV6-3 and TRBJ2-1; tentatively, D is TRBD1 (6 bases). Germline V gene lookup returns CDR1 MNHEY and CDR2 SVGEGT. Trimming left V 4 bases short and J 3 bases short, with 10 bases between. The CDR3 sequence is 14 residues long. In nucleotides, the CDR3 is TGTGCCAGCAGTTCCCTGACAGGCTACAATGAGCAGTTCTTC. This gives the protein CASSSLTGYNEQFF.

This chain uses TRBV5-4 with TRBJ1-4, with D maybe TRBD1 (6 bases). Trimming cost V 2 bases and J 0 bases, with 14 bases left between them. The CDR3 is 17 residues long. The V gene's germline CDR1 is SGHNT and CDR2 YYREEE (reference sequence). The CDR3 bases are TGTGCCAGCAGCTTCCAGACAGGTCCTGCAACTAATGAAAAACTGTTTTTT. Translated: CASSFQTGPATNEKLFF.

This sequence joins TRBV7-9 and TRBJ2-7; 9 nucleotides align to TRBD1. This CDR3 contains 14 residues. Losses at the gene ends were 3 bases for V and 5 bases for J; bases not matched to a gene: 5. From germline, CDR1 is SEHNR and CDR2 FQNEAQ (reference sequence). In DNA form, the CDR3 reads TGTGCCAGCAGCTTTTGGGACAGGGATCACGAGCAGTACTTC. Its protein product is CASSFWDRDHEQYF.